The 10 T cell receptor beta chains below were found in one sample sequenced in a study of cytomegalovirus exposure and HLA in healthy donors. This PCR relied on a set of 60 Vbeta primers and 13 Jbeta primers. Some clones are missing from TCRdb's copy, which holds only in-frame ones; the method was immunoSEQ multiplex PCR. Of a few hundred thousand clones detected, about 77% appear once; the ten largest clones hold less than 2%. The sample taken for sequencing was PBMCs. These receptors were obtained from a woman aged 25 to 39 in good health and CMV-seronegative.

The chain uses TRBV7-2 and TRBJ1-1; D unresolved. Trimming shortened V by 0 bases and J by 5 bases, and 19 bases separated the two germline ends. The germline CDR1 and CDR2 sequences are SGHTA and FQGNSA. CDR3 length equals 17 residues. The CDR3 DNA reads TGTGCCAGCAGCTTAGCGCCTTCTGGAACCTTCGGGACTGAAGCTTTCTTT. This encodes CASSLAPSGTFGTEAFF. Using reference TRBV7-2 and TRBJ1-1 for the parts outside the CDR3, the full variable domain is GAGVSQSPSNKVTEKGKDVELRCDPISGHTALYWYRQSLGQGLEFLIYFQGNSAPDKSGLPSDRFSAERTGGSVSTLTIQRTQQEDSAVYLCASSLAPSGTFGTEAFFGQGTRLTVV.

This rearrangement joins TRBV7-6 to TRBJ2-7, with 9 bases aligning to TRBD2. The CDR3 length is 15 residues. The trim removed 3 bases at V and 3 bases at J, leaving 6 bases unmatched. Per the germline V gene, CDR1 is SGHVS and CDR2 is FNYEAQ. As DNA, the CDR3 is TGTGCCAGCAGCTTCAAGCGGGGGGTAAACTACGAGCAGTACTTC. Protein sequence: CASSFKRGVNYEQYF.

This chain's CDR3 is CASSPRDRGYEQYF. The CDR3, as DNA: TGTGCCAGCAGCCCCCGGGACAGGGGTTACGAGCAGTACTTC. The chain carries TRBV9 and TRBJ2-7, with 10 bases fitting TRBD1. The germline V gene has CDR1 SGDLS and CDR2 YYNGEE. This CDR3 is built from 14 residues. With 4 bases clipped from V and 4 bases from J, the junction kept 5 bases outside the gene matches. Drawing the rest from reference TRBV9 and TRBJ2-7, the complete variable domain is DSGVTQTPKHLITATGQRVTLRCSPRSGDLSVYWYQQSLDQGLQFLIQYYNGEERAKGNILERFSAQQFPDLHSELNLSSLELGDSALYFCASSPRDRGYEQYFGPGTRLTVT.

This chain joins TRBV6-1 and TRBJ1-2, with a possible D match to TRBD1 (5 bases). The CDR3 totals 14 residues. Germline V lookup: CDR1 MNHNS, CDR2 SASEGT. Deletions cut 6 bases from V and 3 bases from J, with 14 bases between. CDR3: CASSLDPGDYGYTF. Here the CDR3 DNA reads TGTGCCAGCAGCTTGGACCCGGGGGACTATGGCTACACCTTC.

The rearrangement links TRBV2 to TRBJ2-7, with 10 bases lining up with TRBD1. Per germline, CDR1 SNHLY and CDR2 FYNNEI. The CDR3 is 13 residues long. The trim removed 8 bases at V and 6 bases at J, leaving 7 bases unmatched. This CDR3 reads CASGDRGMAEQYF. The CDR3 nucleotides are TGTGCCAGCGGGGACAGGGGAATGGCCGAGCAGTACTTC.

CDR3 sequence: CASSLWRDSLGEQYF. The CDR3, as DNA: TGTGCCAGCAGCTTGTGGCGGGACAGCTTAGGCGAGCAGTACTTC. The chain joins TRBV11-2 to TRBJ2-7; possibly TRBD1 for D (7 bases). CDR1 is SGHAT and CDR2 is FQNNGV in the germline V gene. V dropped 3 bases and J dropped 6 bases, with 18 bases sitting between them. This CDR3 has 15 amino acids.

The chain couples TRBV18 to TRBJ1-5; tentative D call: TRBD1 (6 bases). CDR3 length: 15 amino acids. Looked up from germline, CDR1 is KGHSH and CDR2 is LQKENI. V gave up 4 bases and J gave up 4 bases, with 14 bases separating them. The CDR3 reads CASSLSGRGNQPQHF. The CDR3 DNA reads TGTGCCAGCTCACTGTCTGGTAGGGGGAATCAGCCCCAGCATTTT.

This clone was observed a few times. CDR3 in DNA: TGTGCCATAGGGGGTACAACGAGCAATCAGCCCCAGCATTTT. Amino acid sequence: CAIGGTTSNQPQHF. The chain uses TRBV19 and TRBJ1-5; possibly TRBD1 for D (6 bases). The CDR3 totals 14 residues. Germline loops: CDR1 LNHDA, CDR2 SQIVND (reference sequence). With 10 bases removed from V and 1 base from J, the gap between germline ends came to 14 bases.

The chain joins TRBV6-1 to TRBJ2-5; TRBD2 aligns across 7 bases. CDR1 and CDR2 from the germline V gene are MNHNS and SASEGT. The CDR3 extends over 17 amino acids. V lost 3 bases, J lost 1 base, and 11 bases stayed unmatched. The CDR3 region has the DNA TGTGCCAGCAGTGAGTTTCCCAGCGGGGCTACCCAAGAGACCCAGTACTTC. The encoded protein is CASSEFPSGATQETQYF.

Written as DNA, the CDR3 is TGTGCCAGCACCAGAGGAACCGGGGGGAATGAAAAACTGTTTTTT. Protein sequence: CASTRGTGGNEKLFF. The V call is TRBV2, the J call TRBJ1-4; tentative D call: TRBD1 (5 bases). CDR3 length equals 15 residues. In germline, CDR1 is SNHLY, CDR2 FYNNEI. V lost 7 bases and J 5 bases, leaving 17 bases between the germline ends.